Each of the 3 T cell receptor beta chains below was sequenced from the same sample in a study of T-cell reconstitution after alpha-beta-depleted transplantation in children. Unique molecular identifiers were incorporated during preparation of the TCRbeta library. MiXCR, run by TCRdb on the PCR reads, gives a single entry per CDR3 protein. The data show 580,000 or so distinct CDR3 sequences, more than 20% seen once. Sequences were derived from PBMCs, mostly from graft donor cells, sampled 360 days after TCRalphabeta/CD19-depleted stem cell transplant. The receptors originated from a boy in the first two years of life who had a stem cell transplant for acute myeloid leukemia, so the T cells may come from the graft donor.

The chain employs TRBV15 and TRBJ2-3, with D perhaps matching TRBD1 or TRBD2 (5 bases each). The CDR3 has 15 amino acids. CDR1 and CDR2 from the germline V gene are LNHNV and YYDKDF (reference sequence). V was cut by 7 bases and J by 3 bases, with 17 bases left in between. The CDR3 DNA reads TGTGCCACCACCCAGAGGGCACAGGAGACAGATACGCAGTATTTT. Its translation is CATTQRAQETDTQYF. The full variable domain, completed using reference TRBV15 and TRBJ2-3, is DAMVIQNPRYQVTQFGKPVTLSCSQTLNHNVMYWYQQKSSQAPKLLFHYYDKDFNNEADTPDNFQSRRPNTSFCFLDIRSPGLGDTAMYLCATTQRAQETDTQYFGPGTRLTVL.

This chain connects TRBV6-1 to TRBJ1-1; 8 bases are shared with TRBD1. V lost 6 bases and J lost 1; bases outside the gene matches: 10. Germline lookup yields CDR1 MNHNS and CDR2 SASEGT. CDR3 length: 16 residues. This CDR3 reads CASSPNRGGPNTEAFF. The DNA of the CDR3 is TGTGCCAGCAGCCCGAACAGGGGGGGTCCGAACACTGAAGCTTTCTTT.

Many counts were recorded for this clonotype. The chain links TRBV7-2 to TRBJ1-2; D is undetermined. With 5 bases removed from V and 0 bases from J, the gap between germline ends came to 13 bases. This CDR3 has 15 amino acids. The germline gives CDR1 SGHTA, CDR2 FQGNSA. The CDR3 coding sequence is TGTGCCAGCAGCCATCAGACGGAGTCTAACTATGGCTACACCTTC. This codes for CASSHQTESNYGYTF.